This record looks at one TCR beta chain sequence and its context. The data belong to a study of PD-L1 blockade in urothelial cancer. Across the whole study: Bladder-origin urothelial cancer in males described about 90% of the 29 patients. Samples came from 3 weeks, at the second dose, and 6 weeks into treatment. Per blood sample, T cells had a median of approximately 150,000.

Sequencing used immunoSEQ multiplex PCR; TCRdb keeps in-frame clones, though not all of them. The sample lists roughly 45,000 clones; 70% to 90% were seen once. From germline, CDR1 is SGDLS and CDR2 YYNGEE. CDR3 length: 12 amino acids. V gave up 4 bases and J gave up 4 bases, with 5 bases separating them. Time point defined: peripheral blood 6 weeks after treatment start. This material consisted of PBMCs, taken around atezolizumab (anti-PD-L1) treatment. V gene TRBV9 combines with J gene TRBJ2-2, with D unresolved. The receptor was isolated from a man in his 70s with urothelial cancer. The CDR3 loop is CASSRVTGELFF. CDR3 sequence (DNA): TGTGCCAGCAGCAGAGTCACCGGGGAGCTGTTTTTT.